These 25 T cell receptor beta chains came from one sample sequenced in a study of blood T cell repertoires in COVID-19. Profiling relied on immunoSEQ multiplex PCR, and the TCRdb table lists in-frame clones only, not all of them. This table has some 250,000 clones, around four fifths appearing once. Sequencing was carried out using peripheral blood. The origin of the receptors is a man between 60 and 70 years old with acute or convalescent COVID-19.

The CDR3 spells CSASTGTGVNEQYF. The CDR3 region has the DNA TGCAGCGCCTCAACCGGGACAGGGGTAAACGAGCAGTACTTC. The V gene is TRBV29-1, the J gene TRBJ2-7; TRBD1 matches at 10 bases. The V gene's germline CDR1 is SQVTM and CDR2 ANQGSEA. Unmatched junction bases numbered 11, after V lost 7 bases and J lost 5 bases. This CDR3 has 14 residues.

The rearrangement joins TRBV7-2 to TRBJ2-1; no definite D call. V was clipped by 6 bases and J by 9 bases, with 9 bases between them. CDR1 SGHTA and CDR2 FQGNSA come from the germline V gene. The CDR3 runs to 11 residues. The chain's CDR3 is CASRGYGEQFF. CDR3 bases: TGTGCCAGCAGGGGCTACGGTGAGCAGTTCTTC.

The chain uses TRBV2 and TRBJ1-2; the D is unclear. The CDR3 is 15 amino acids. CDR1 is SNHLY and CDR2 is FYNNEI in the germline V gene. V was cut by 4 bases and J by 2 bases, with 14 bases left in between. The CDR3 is CASSVGGSGNYGYTF. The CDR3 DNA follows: TGTGCCAGCAGTGTCGGCGGGTCGGGCAACTATGGCTACACCTTC.

The CDR3: CASSQDGQGDYGYTF. DNA for the CDR3: TGTGCCAGCAGCCAAGATGGGCAGGGCGACTATGGCTACACCTTC. V gene TRBV3-1 (or the pseudogene TRBV3-2) combines with J gene TRBJ1-2; TRBD1 might be the D (5 bases). The CDR3 is made up of 15 amino acids. CDR1 is LGHDT, CDR2 YNNKEL, per germline (reference sequence). Trimming took 0 bases from V and 3 from J, leaving 11 bases between them.

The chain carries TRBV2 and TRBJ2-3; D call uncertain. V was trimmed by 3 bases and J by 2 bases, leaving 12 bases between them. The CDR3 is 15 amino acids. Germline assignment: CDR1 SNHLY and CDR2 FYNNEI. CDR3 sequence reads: CASSDSSAYTDTQYF. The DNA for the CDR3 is TGTGCCAGCAGTGATAGTAGTGCCTACACAGATACGCAGTATTTT. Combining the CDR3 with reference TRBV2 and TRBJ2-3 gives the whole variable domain EPEVTQTPSHQVTQMGQEVILRCVPISNHLYFYWYRQILGQKVEFLVSFYNNEISEKSEIFDDQFSVERPDGSNFTLKIRSTKLEDSAMYFCASSDSSAYTDTQYFGPGTRLTVL.

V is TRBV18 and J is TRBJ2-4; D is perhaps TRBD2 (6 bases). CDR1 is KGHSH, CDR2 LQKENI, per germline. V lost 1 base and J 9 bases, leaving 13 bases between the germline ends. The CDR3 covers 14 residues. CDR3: CASSPLEPGGIQYF. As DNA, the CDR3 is TGTGCCAGCTCACCACTTGAGCCCGGGGGCATTCAGTACTTC.

CDR3 in DNA: TGCAGCGGGGAAACAGGGGTTGGCTACACCTTC. It encodes CSGETGVGYTF. The chain joins TRBV29-1 to TRBJ1-2, with 7 bases that match TRBD1. Unmatched junction bases numbered 6, after V lost 7 bases and J lost 7 bases. The CDR3 runs 11 residues. Germline lookup yields CDR1 SQVTM and CDR2 ANQGSEA.

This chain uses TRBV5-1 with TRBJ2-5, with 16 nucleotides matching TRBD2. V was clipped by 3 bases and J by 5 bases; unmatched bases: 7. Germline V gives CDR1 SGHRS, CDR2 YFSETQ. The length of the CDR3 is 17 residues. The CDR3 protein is CASSYGTSGGARETQYF. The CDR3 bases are TGCGCCAGCAGCTACGGGACTAGCGGGGGGGCTAGGGAGACCCAGTACTTC.

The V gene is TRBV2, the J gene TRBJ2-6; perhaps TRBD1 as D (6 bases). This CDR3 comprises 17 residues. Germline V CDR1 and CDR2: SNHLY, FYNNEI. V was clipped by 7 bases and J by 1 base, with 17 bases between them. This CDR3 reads CASKRNAGESGANVLTF. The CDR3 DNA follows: TGTGCCAGCAAAAGAAACGCAGGGGAATCTGGGGCCAACGTCCTGACTTTC.

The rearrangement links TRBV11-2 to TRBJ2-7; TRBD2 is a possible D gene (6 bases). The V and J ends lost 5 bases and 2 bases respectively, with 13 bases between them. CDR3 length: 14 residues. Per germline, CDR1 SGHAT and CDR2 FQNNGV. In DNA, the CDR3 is TGTGCCAGCAGCAACCGGGACTTTGCCTACGAGCAGTACTTC. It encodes CASSNRDFAYEQYF.

CDR3 residues: CASSERRGLGQETQYF. In DNA form, the CDR3 reads TGTGCCAGCAGCGAACGCCGGGGACTGGGACAAGAGACCCAGTACTTC. The rearrangement joins TRBV7-9 to TRBJ2-5, with TRBD2 as a possible D gene (6 bases). This CDR3 contains 16 residues. In germline, CDR1 is SEHNR, CDR2 FQNEAQ (reference sequence). V lost 5 bases and J lost 2, with 18 bases in between.

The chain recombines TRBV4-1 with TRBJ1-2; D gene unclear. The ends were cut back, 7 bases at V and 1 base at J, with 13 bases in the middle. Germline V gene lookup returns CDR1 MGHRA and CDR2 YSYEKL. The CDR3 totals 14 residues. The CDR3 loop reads CASTRTEVNYGYTF. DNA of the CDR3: TGCGCCAGCACTCGGACGGAGGTTAACTATGGCTACACCTTC.

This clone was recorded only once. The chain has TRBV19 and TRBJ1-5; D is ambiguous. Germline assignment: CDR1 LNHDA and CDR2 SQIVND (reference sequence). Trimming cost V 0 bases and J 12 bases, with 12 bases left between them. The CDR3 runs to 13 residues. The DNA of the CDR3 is TGTGCCAGTAGTATAGATGAACGAACAGTCCAGCATTTT. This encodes CASSIDERTVQHF.

In DNA form, the CDR3 reads TGTGCCAGCACGCGGGGGGTACTAGAGACCCAGTACTTC. Translated, it gives CASTRGVLETQYF. This chain uses TRBV2 with TRBJ2-5; 8 bases are a match to TRBD2. V was clipped by 7 bases and J by 4 bases; unmatched bases: 5. The CDR3 runs 13 residues. Germline V gene sequence: CDR1 SNHLY, CDR2 FYNNEI.

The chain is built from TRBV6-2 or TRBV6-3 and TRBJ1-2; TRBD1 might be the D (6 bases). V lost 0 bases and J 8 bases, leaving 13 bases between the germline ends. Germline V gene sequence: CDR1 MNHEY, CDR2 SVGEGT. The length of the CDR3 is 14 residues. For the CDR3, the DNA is TGTGCCAGCAGTTACTCCACAGGGCGGTACGGCTACACCTTC. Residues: CASSYSTGRYGYTF.

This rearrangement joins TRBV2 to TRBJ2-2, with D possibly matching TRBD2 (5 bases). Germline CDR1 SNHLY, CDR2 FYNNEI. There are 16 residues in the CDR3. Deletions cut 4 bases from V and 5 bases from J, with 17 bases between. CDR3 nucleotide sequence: TGTGCCAGCAGTGCCCTAGCCGGACTCTTGACCGGGGAGCTGTTTTTT. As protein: CASSALAGLLTGELFF.

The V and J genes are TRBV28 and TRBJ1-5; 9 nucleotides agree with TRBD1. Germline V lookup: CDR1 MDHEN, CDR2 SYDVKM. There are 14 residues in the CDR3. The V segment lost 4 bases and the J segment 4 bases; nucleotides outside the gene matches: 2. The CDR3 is CASSSGTGNQPQHF. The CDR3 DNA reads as TGTGCCAGCAGTTCCGGGACAGGGAATCAGCCCCAGCATTTT.

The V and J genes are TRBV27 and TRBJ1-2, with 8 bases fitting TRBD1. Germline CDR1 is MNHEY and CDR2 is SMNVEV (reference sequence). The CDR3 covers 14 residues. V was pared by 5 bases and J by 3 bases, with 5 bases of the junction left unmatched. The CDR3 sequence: CASSRNRGDYGYTF. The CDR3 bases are TGTGCCAGCAGTAGGAACAGGGGGGACTATGGCTACACCTTC.

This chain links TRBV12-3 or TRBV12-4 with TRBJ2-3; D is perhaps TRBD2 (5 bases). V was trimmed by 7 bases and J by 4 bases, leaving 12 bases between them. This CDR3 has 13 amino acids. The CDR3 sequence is CASKTGRADTQYF. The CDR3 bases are TGTGCCAGCAAAACGGGAAGGGCAGATACGCAGTATTTT.

Here the CDR3 reads CASSSAIGYGYTF. CDR3 nucleotide sequence: TGCGCCAGCAGCTCTGCGATCGGCTATGGCTACACCTTC. The rearrangement joins TRBV5-1 to TRBJ1-2; D not resolved. V lost 3 bases and J 4 bases, leaving 10 bases between the germline ends. The CDR3 is 13 residues long. CDR1 is SGHRS and CDR2 is YFSETQ in the germline V gene.

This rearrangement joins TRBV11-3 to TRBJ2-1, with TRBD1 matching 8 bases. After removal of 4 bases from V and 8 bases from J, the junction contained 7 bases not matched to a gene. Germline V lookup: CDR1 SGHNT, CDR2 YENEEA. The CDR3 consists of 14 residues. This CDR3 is CASSSIGQGYEQFF. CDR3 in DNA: TGTGCCAGCAGCTCCATTGGACAGGGTTATGAGCAGTTCTTC. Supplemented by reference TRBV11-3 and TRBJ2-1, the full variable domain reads EAGVVQSPRYKIIEKKQPVAFWCNPISGHNTLYWYLQNLGQGPELLIRYENEEAVDDSQLPKDRFSAERLKGVDSTLKIQPAELGDSAVYLCASSSIGQGYEQFFGPGTRLTVL.

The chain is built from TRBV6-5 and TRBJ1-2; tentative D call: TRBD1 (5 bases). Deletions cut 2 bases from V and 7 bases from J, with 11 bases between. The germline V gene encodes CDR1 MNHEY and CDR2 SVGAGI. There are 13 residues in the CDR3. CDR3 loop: CASSYGDWGGYTF. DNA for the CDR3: TGTGCCAGCAGTTACGGGGACTGGGGTGGCTACACCTTC.

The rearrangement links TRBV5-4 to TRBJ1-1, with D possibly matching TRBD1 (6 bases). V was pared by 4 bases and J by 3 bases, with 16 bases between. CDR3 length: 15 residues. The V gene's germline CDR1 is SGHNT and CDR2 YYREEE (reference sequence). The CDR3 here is CASSATTGPYTEAFF. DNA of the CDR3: TGTGCCAGCAGCGCGACTACAGGGCCATACACTGAAGCTTTCTTT.

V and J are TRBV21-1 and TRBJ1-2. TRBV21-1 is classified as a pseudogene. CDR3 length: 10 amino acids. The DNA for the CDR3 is TGTGCCAACAGGACTTCTGGCTACACCTTC. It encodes CANRTSGYTF.

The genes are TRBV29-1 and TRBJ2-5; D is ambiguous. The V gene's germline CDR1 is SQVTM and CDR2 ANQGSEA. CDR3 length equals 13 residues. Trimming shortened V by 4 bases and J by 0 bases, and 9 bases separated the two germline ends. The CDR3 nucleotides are TGCAGCGTTGGACAATCGTACCAAGAGACCCAGTACTTC. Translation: CSVGQSYQETQYF.